A selection of T cell receptor beta chains follows, all from one sample in a study of cytomegalovirus exposure and HLA in healthy donors. The table came from immunoSEQ multiplex PCR; TCRdb's copy has only in-frame clones and leaves some out. The data hold 150,000 to 200,000 clones, with almost 80% observed a single time. Sequenced: PBMCs. These TCRs come from a male donor in good health and CMV-seronegative. The CDR3 runs from the conserved cysteine through the conserved F or W. The order of the fields is V gene, J gene, CDR3 protein.

TRBV28	TRBJ2-1	CASSLIAGDNEQFF
TRBV7-3	TRBJ1-4	CASSTPGEDDEKLFF
TRBV5-4	TRBJ1-1	CASSRSGGTEAFF
TRBV6-1	TRBJ1-2	CASSKERGGSYGYTF
TRBV11-2	TRBJ1-4	CASSPRQGAEKLFF
TRBV4-3	TRBJ2-2	CASSQQENRGRYSGELFF
TRBV9	TRBJ2-2	CASSVELRGTGELFF
TRBV6-1	TRBJ1-3	CASSETTVLSGNTIYF
TRBV9	TRBJ1-1	CASSVAGRAEAFF
TRBV5-8	TRBJ1-1	CASSAADRGWGTEAFF
TRBV11-2	TRBJ1-1	CASSLTGIQGTEAFF
TRBV6-5	TRBJ2-7	CASREQIDSYEQYF
TRBV6-1	TRBJ1-5	CASGPHHQPQHF
TRBV7-3	TRBJ1-1	CASSSGTGDTEAFF
TRBV5-1	TRBJ2-3	CASSQRGDSTDTQYF
TRBV18	TRBJ1-5	CASSSYNQPQHF
TRBV7-7	TRBJ2-1	CASSLTAGDYHEQFF
TRBV7-2	TRBJ2-5	CASSLAVRETQYF
TRBV9	TRBJ1-2	CASHVGSGSLYGYTF
TRBV9	TRBJ2-3	CASSARDSWDTQYF
TRBV28	TRBJ1-6	CASTPQGGSPLHF
TRBV5-1	TRBJ2-7	CASSPYLAGDGEQYF
TRBV5-4	TRBJ1-1	CASSQGANTEAFF
TRBV27	TRBJ2-1	CASRRASDNNEQFF
TRBV6-5	TRBJ1-1	CASAGGHTEAFF
TRBV7-9	TRBJ1-4	CASSSYRSTNEKLFF
TRBV27	TRBJ2-7	CASSSRPGLAASYEQYF
TRBV6-5	TRBJ1-1	CASSYSTGSSRTEAFF
TRBV19	TRBJ1-6	CASSYIITGGNSPLHF
TRBV4-2	TRBJ1-1	CASSPDWGGATEAFF
TRBV5-4	TRBJ1-1	CASSPGGAANTEAFF
TRBV28	TRBJ1-2	CASSSTDRTSYGYTF
TRBV15	TRBJ1-3	CATSRDPVLSGNTIYF
TRBV29-1	TRBJ2-1	CSVEWPSSYNEQFF
TRBV5-4	TRBJ2-1	CASSFGAEQFF
TRBV19	TRBJ2-3	CASSPEGDTQYF
TRBV29-1	TRBJ1-2	CSVDTGFYGYTF
TRBV6-5	TRBJ1-2	CASSHGTGNMEGYTF
TRBV7-2	TRBJ2-3	CASSAPGTQYF
TRBV6-1	TRBJ1-2	CASSSGTVYGYTF
TRBV7-9	TRBJ2-1	CASSFPGGSGRVEQFF
TRBV18	TRBJ2-7	CASSPGTGTPYEQYF
TRBV4-3	TRBJ2-3	CASSQVWAGDTDTQYF
TRBV5-1	TRBJ2-4	CASSDGTTLAKNIQYF
TRBV5-1	TRBJ2-1	CASSRGTQGAGEQFF
TRBV2	TRBJ2-1	CASLGLAEPPYNEQFF
TRBV28	TRBJ2-5	CASSFRKDRQETQYF
TRBV2	TRBJ2-7	CASSHPGLAISYEQYF
TRBV28	TRBJ2-7	CASKYSGLSSYEQYF
TRBV15	TRBJ1-1	CATRRDRANTEAFF
TRBV10-3	TRBJ2-7	CAISSGSTYEQYF